Below are 30 T cell receptor beta chains sequenced from a single sample in a study of T cell responses to AZD1222 COVID-19 vaccine. Only in-frame clones appear in the TCRdb table, and some are missing; sequencing was by immunoSEQ multiplex PCR. There are more than 85,000 clones in the sample; about 90% occur only once, and 16% lies in the top ten. This sample comprised peripheral blood, obtained on day 0 of AZD1222 vaccination. Source of these receptors: an adult in good health.

CDR3 sequence (DNA): TGTGCCACTCGGGCAGGAATATCCTACGAGCAGTACTTC. Protein sequence: CATRAGISYEQYF. The chain has TRBV2 and TRBJ2-7, with D uncertain. The V gene's germline CDR1 is SNHLY and CDR2 FYNNEI. V lost 10 bases and J lost 1, with 14 bases in between. This CDR3 region has 13 residues. The full variable domain, completed using reference TRBV2 and TRBJ2-7, is EPEVTQTPSHQVTQMGQEVILRCVPISNHLYFYWYRQILGQKVEFLVSFYNNEISEKSEIFDDQFSVERPDGSNFTLKIRSTKLEDSAMYFCATRAGISYEQYFGPGTRLTVT.

The chain joins TRBV5-1 to TRBJ1-6; tentatively, D is TRBD1 (6 bases). The CDR3 is made up of 14 amino acids. CDR1 and CDR2 from the germline V gene are SGHRS and YFSETQ. V lost 1 base and J lost 13, with 15 bases in between. The CDR3 spells CASSLSGPQGPLHF. CDR3 in DNA: TGCGCCAGCAGCTTGTCTGGGCCTCAGGGGCCCCTCCACTTT.

V is TRBV3-1 (or the pseudogene TRBV3-2) and J is TRBJ1-2, with TRBD1 as a possible D gene (6 bases). V shed 6 bases and J shed 3 bases, with 8 bases lying between them. The V gene's germline CDR1 is LGHDT and CDR2 YNNKEL (reference sequence). The CDR3 loop spans 12 amino acids. The chain's CDR3 is CASRGGYYGYTF. CDR3 in DNA: TGTGCCAGCAGAGGGGGGTACTATGGCTACACCTTC.

In DNA form, the CDR3 reads TGTGCCAGCAGTTTAACAGGGCAATCACCCCTCCACTTT. Residues: CASSLTGQSPLHF. The chain carries TRBV12-3 or TRBV12-4 and TRBJ1-6, with D possibly matching TRBD1 (6 bases). The ends were cut back, 2 bases at V and 10 bases at J, with 9 bases in the middle. The CDR3 sequence is 13 residues long.

This sequence joins TRBV14 and TRBJ2-2; no definite D call. CDR3 length: 14 residues. Germline assignment: CDR1 SGHDN and CDR2 FVKESK. V was shortened by 0 bases and J by 7 bases, with 9 bases between the two germline ends. DNA for the CDR3: TGTGCCAGCAGCCAAGATCGGGCATACGGGGAGCTGTTTTTT. Amino acids: CASSQDRAYGELFF.

The chain is built from TRBV11-3 and TRBJ1-1; D is unclear. The CDR3 sequence is 13 residues long. Trimming shortened V by 2 bases and J by 3 bases, and 7 bases separated the two germline ends. Germline V lookup: CDR1 SGHNT, CDR2 YENEEA. Written as DNA, the CDR3 is TGTGCCAGCAGCTTAAGTCCGGACACTGAAGCTTTCTTT. It encodes CASSLSPDTEAFF.

This chain connects TRBV28 to TRBJ2-2; 11 positions agree with TRBD2. The length of the CDR3 is 17 residues. V dropped 1 base and J dropped 6; count of bases not matched to a gene: 7. Germline V gene lookup returns CDR1 MDHEN and CDR2 SYDVKM. CDR3 sequence (DNA): TGTGCCAGCAGTTTATTTGATTTAGCGGGAGGGCCCGGGGAGCTGTTTTTT. Its protein product is CASSLFDLAGGPGELFF. The whole variable domain, filled in from reference TRBV28 and TRBJ2-2, reads DVKVTQSSRYLVKRTGEKVFLECVQDMDHENMFWYRQDPGLGLRLIYFSYDVKMKEKGDIPEGYSVSREKKERFSLILESASTNQTSMYLCASSLFDLAGGPGELFFGEGSRLTVL.

The genes are TRBV2 and TRBJ2-7; perhaps TRBD2 as D (5 bases). The V end was cut by 2 bases, the J end by 4 bases, with 9 bases between. This CDR3 contains 13 residues. Germline V gives CDR1 SNHLY, CDR2 FYNNEI. CDR3 DNA sequence: TGTGCCAGCAGTGAATTTTCGGGGTACGAGCAGTACTTC. It yields the protein CASSEFSGYEQYF.

V gene TRBV19 combines with J gene TRBJ1-5; D possibly corresponds to TRBD1 (5 bases). V was pared by 2 bases and J by 3 bases, with 8 bases between. The CDR3 spans 14 residues. The germline V gene encodes CDR1 LNHDA and CDR2 SQIVND (reference sequence). The DNA for the CDR3 is TGTGCCAGTAGTATAACCAGGGACAATCAGCCCCAGCATTTT. As protein: CASSITRDNQPQHF.

This chain links TRBV4-1 with TRBJ2-1, with D uncertain. The germline gives CDR1 MGHRA, CDR2 YSYEKL. V was trimmed by 1 base and J by 8 bases, leaving 9 bases between them. CDR3 length: 13 residues. The CDR3 is CASSQVGLDEQFF. The CDR3, as DNA: TGCGCCAGCAGCCAAGTAGGGTTGGATGAGCAGTTCTTC.

This rearrangement joins TRBV10-3 to TRBJ1-1; the match to TRBD1 covers 7 bases. V dropped 4 bases and J dropped 6; count of bases not matched to a gene: 8. Germline CDR1 ENHRY, CDR2 SYGVKD. The CDR3 contains 14 residues. CDR3 bases: TGTGCCATCAGTGGACAGGGAGCATTAGCTGAAGCTTTCTTT. Translation: CAISGQGALAEAFF.

The V call is TRBV20-1, the J call TRBJ1-3; a weak D match, TRBD1 (6 bases). Trimming stripped 4 bases from V and 4 bases from J, with 14 bases between. Germline loops: CDR1 DFQATT, CDR2 SNEGSKA (reference sequence). The CDR3 length is 14 residues. The chain's CDR3 is CSAIDRRQGNTIYF. CDR3 coding DNA: TGCAGTGCTATTGACAGGCGCCAGGGAAACACCATATATTTT.

V usage is TRBV4-1 and J usage is TRBJ2-3; 7 nucleotides line up with TRBD1. Germline V lookup: CDR1 MGHRA, CDR2 YSYEKL. The CDR3 sequence is 16 residues long. Trimming cost V 2 bases and J 1 base; bases outside gene matches: 6. The CDR3, as DNA: TGCGCCAGCAGCCAACGACAGGGTTTAGGCACAGATACGCAGTATTTT. The encoded protein is CASSQRQGLGTDTQYF.

The chain joins TRBV6-5 to TRBJ2-3; the D gene could be TRBD1 or TRBD2 (5 bases each). The germline CDR1 and CDR2 sequences are MNHEY and SVGAGI. This CDR3 region has 15 residues. Deletions cut 5 bases from V and 8 bases from J, with 20 bases between. CDR3 coding DNA: TGTGCCAGCAGTCCTCCGGGACGCCGGCCAGGTACGCAGTATTTT. Amino acid sequence: CASSPPGRRPGTQYF.

The chain employs TRBV2 and TRBJ1-1; D is ambiguous. The CDR3 is 15 amino acids. CDR1 is SNHLY and CDR2 is FYNNEI in the germline V gene. Deletions cut 6 bases from V and 0 bases from J, with 14 bases between. CDR3 region: CASSPTTAMNTEAFF. CDR3 nucleotide sequence: TGTGCCAGCAGCCCAACCACAGCAATGAACACTGAAGCTTTCTTT. Variable domain in full (rest from reference TRBV2 and TRBJ1-1): EPEVTQTPSHQVTQMGQEVILRCVPISNHLYFYWYRQILGQKVEFLVSFYNNEISEKSEIFDDQFSVERPDGSNFTLKIRSTKLEDSAMYFCASSPTTAMNTEAFFGQGTRLTVV.

This chain joins TRBV10-3 and TRBJ2-1; 12 positions agree with TRBD2. Per the germline V gene, CDR1 is ENHRY and CDR2 is SYGVKD. The CDR3 has 15 residues. The V and J ends lost 3 bases and 10 bases, in that order; junction bases with no gene match: 7. The CDR3 DNA sequence: TGTGCCATCAGTGAACGACTAGCGGGAGTAGGGGAGCAGTTCTTC. Its protein is CAISERLAGVGEQFF.

The chain employs TRBV2 and TRBJ2-2; possibly TRBD2 for D (6 bases). V was trimmed by 3 bases and J by 5 bases, leaving 10 bases between them. The germline gives CDR1 SNHLY, CDR2 FYNNEI. The CDR3 length is 14 residues. The CDR3 loop is CASSDGRSTGELFF. CDR3 sequence (DNA): TGTGCCAGCAGTGACGGGAGATCGACCGGGGAGCTGTTTTTT.

The rearrangement links TRBV29-1 to TRBJ2-1; D remains unclear. Germline V gene sequence: CDR1 SQVTM, CDR2 ANQGSEA. The CDR3 has 14 amino acids. V lost 6 bases and J lost 4, with 16 bases in between. The CDR3 here is CSVDLAPSYNEQFF. Here the CDR3 DNA reads TGCAGCGTGGACCTCGCGCCCTCGTACAATGAGCAGTTCTTC.

About this clone itself: One end of the junction varies from germline; a read error may be responsible. The rearrangement links TRBV4-1 to TRBJ2-5; tentatively, D is TRBD1 (6 bases). CDR3 length equals 16 residues. Germline CDR1 reads MGHRA; CDR2 reads YSYEKL. CDR3 bases: TGCACCAGCAGCCAAGATCCCGGGACAAGAAAAGAGACCCAGTACTTC. Translating gives CTSSQDPGTRKETQYF.

The table lists this clone with a count of one. The V call is TRBV5-1, the J call TRBJ1-1; tentative D call: TRBD1 (5 bases). Germline V CDR1 and CDR2: SGHRS, YFSETQ. V lost 5 bases, J lost 5 bases, and 16 bases lay in between. CDR3 length: 14 amino acids. CDR3 bases: TGCGCCAGCAGTCAAGGGGCCGGGGGTACTGAAGCTTTCTTT. It codes for CASSQGAGGTEAFF. Together with reference TRBV5-1 and TRBJ1-1, the CDR3 gives the full variable domain: KAGVTQTPRYLIKTRGQQVTLSCSPISGHRSVSWYQQTPGQGLQFLFEYFSETQRNKGNFPGRFSGRQFSNSRSEMNVSTLELGDSALYLCASSQGAGGTEAFFGQGTRLTVV.

V is TRBV29-1 and J is TRBJ2-3, with TRBD2 matching over 13 bases. CDR3 size: 16 residues. Trimming cost V 1 base and J 1 base; bases outside gene matches: 2. Germline V gene data show CDR1 as SQVTM and CDR2 as ANQGSEA. The CDR3 is CSVEGGLAGRTDTQYF. For the CDR3, the DNA is TGCAGCGTTGAAGGGGGACTAGCGGGACGCACAGATACGCAGTATTTT.

The CDR3 DNA is TGTGCCAGCAGTGAAAGGGGACGATCTCCTGACACTGAAGCTTTCTTT. This sequence encodes CASSERGRSPDTEAFF. The gene calls are TRBV6-1 and TRBJ1-1; TRBD1 is a possible D gene (5 bases). CDR3 length equals 16 residues. The germline V gene has CDR1 MNHNS and CDR2 SASEGT. The V gene lost 2 bases and the J gene lost 3 bases, with 16 bases spanning the gap.

The V gene is TRBV11-2, the J gene TRBJ2-5; the D gene could be TRBD1 or TRBD2 (5 bases each). This CDR3 comprises 13 residues. Between the trimmed V and J ends, which lost 5 bases and 6 bases, there was a span of 13 bases. Looked up from germline, CDR1 is SGHAT and CDR2 is FQNNGV. The CDR3 here is CASSPRDGKTQYF. As DNA, the CDR3 is TGTGCCAGCAGCCCCCGGGACGGGAAGACCCAGTACTTC.

V usage is TRBV5-1 and J usage is TRBJ2-3, with 9 bases fitting TRBD1. CDR1 and CDR2 from the germline V gene are SGHRS and YFSETQ. With 4 bases clipped from V and 2 bases from J, the junction kept 5 bases outside the gene matches. The CDR3 loop spans 15 amino acids. For the CDR3, the DNA is TGCGCCAGCAGCCCGGGGACAGGGTTCACAGATACGCAGTATTTT. Encoded protein: CASSPGTGFTDTQYF.

This clone occurred once. The V gene is TRBV27, the J gene TRBJ2-3, with D perhaps matching TRBD2 (6 bases). Trimming removed 5 bases at V and 5 bases at J, with 17 bases between. The germline V gene encodes CDR1 MNHEY and CDR2 SMNVEV (reference sequence). The CDR3 is 15 residues long. The CDR3 nucleotides are TGTGCCAGCAGTACCCGCACGGGAGCGGTAGATACGCAGTATTTT. It encodes CASSTRTGAVDTQYF.

This chain links TRBV10-3 with TRBJ2-5, with D maybe TRBD2 (5 bases). CDR1 and CDR2 from the germline V gene are ENHRY and SYGVKD. The V gene lost 4 bases and the J gene lost 1 base, with 7 bases spanning the gap. The CDR3 is made up of 13 amino acids. CDR3 sequence: CAISVASQETQYF. CDR3 in DNA: TGTGCCATCAGTGTAGCGAGCCAAGAGACCCAGTACTTC.

The chain couples TRBV19 to TRBJ1-6, with D possibly matching TRBD1 (5 bases). The CDR3 has 14 amino acids. Germline V gene data show CDR1 as LNHDA and CDR2 as SQIVND (reference sequence). V shed 2 bases and J shed 7 bases, with 9 bases lying between them. CDR3 in DNA: TGTGCCAGTAGTATACAGGGTGGGAATTCACCCCTCCACTTT. Amino acids: CASSIQGGNSPLHF.

This sequence joins TRBV6-6 and TRBJ1-1; D not certain. The V end lost 7 bases, the J end lost 4 bases, and 7 bases lay between the germline ends. The CDR3 is 11 residues long. Germline V gene lookup returns CDR1 MNHNY and CDR2 SVGAGI (reference sequence). The DNA for the CDR3 is TGTGCCAGCACCCGGGGCACTGAAGCTTTCTTT. Its protein is CASTRGTEAFF.

The chain has TRBV7-2 and TRBJ2-3; TRBD2 is a possible D gene (6 bases). This CDR3 contains 14 residues. V was trimmed by 1 base and J by 8 bases, leaving 13 bases between them. Per the germline V gene, CDR1 is SGHTA and CDR2 is FQGNSA. CDR3 protein: CASSLGGGPVTQYF. The CDR3 nucleotides read TGTGCCAGCAGCTTAGGTGGAGGGCCGGTTACGCAGTATTTT.

The V and J genes are TRBV14 and TRBJ2-1; 9 bases agree with TRBD2. Per germline, CDR1 SGHDN and CDR2 FVKESK. CDR3 length equals 15 residues. With V trimmed by 8 bases and J by 6 bases, 11 bases remained unmatched. The chain's CDR3 is CASGHAGGRGNEQFF. CDR3 sequence (DNA): TGTGCCAGCGGTCACGCGGGGGGGCGAGGCAATGAGCAGTTCTTC.